What follows is one T cell receptor beta chain and its context. As yet, its antigen is unknown. Trimming left V 4 bases short and J 10 bases short, with 18 bases between. The CDR3 runs to 14 residues. From germline, CDR1 is SGHRS and CDR2 YFSETQ. The sample is drawn from a study of human T cells and chemical hapten exposure. Study-wide results and limits: DPC sensitization did not alter TCRs above 1 in 1000 frequency.

The library attached unique molecular identifiers to individual cDNA molecules. TCRdb re-derived calls from the 5' RACE reads in MiXCR, one entry per CDR3 protein. The sample carries 75,000 or so distinct CDR3 sequences, roughly 15% recorded once. Someone pulled total RNA out of unfractionated whole blood. This receptor was taken from a female donor in good health. The V call is TRBV5-1, the J call TRBJ2-1; D might be TRBD1 or TRBD2, each matching 5 bases. CDR3 region: CASSINTGTPEQFF. Here the CDR3 DNA reads TGCGCCAGCAGCATAAACACCGGGACCCCCGAGCAGTTCTTC.